This TCR beta chain was obtained from a study of CXCR3-negative and CXCR3-positive naive CD8 T cells. Whole-study results and caveats: Naive cells that were CXCR3-positive had more hydrophobic TRB CDR3s (compared with CXCR3-negative naive cells).

UMI-tagged TRB cDNA libraries were built via 5' RACE. TCRdb re-analyzed the 5' RACE reads; it lists each CDR3 protein once, without DNA. This sample's table reports about 89,000 distinct CDR3 sequences. On this clonotype: Its specificity is unknown.

CDR3 length equals 14 residues. Germline V gene sequence: CDR1 MNHEY, CDR2 SVGEGT. The chain is built from TRBV6-2 or TRBV6-3 and TRBJ2-2; without DNA, the TCRdb call of TRBD1 cannot be checked. Sequenced: naive CXCR3+ CD8+ T cells from blood. Subset defined: CD45RO-CCR7+CD27+CD95- naive CD8+ T cells expressing CXCR3 (TNR3+). This receptor was taken from a human donor in good health. Some clones in this sample may be carry-over from other donors' samples. The CDR3 sequence is CASSFLQGTGELFF.